The 10 T cell receptor beta chains below all came from one sample that was sequenced in a study of blood T cell repertoires in COVID-19 (dated by TCRdb to between 2020 and 2021). The library was prepared using the immunoSEQ multiplex PCR assay. TCRdb took this table from immuneACCESS and kept in-frame rearrangements with V and J called. Such tables lack part of the clones; where checked against another copy, unresolved V genes explain under half of the gap, and the rest is unexplained. Here the sample has some 150,000 clones; about nine tenths occur a single time. Approximately 4.1% of the sample lies in the top ten. Sequenced sample: peripheral blood. The source of these receptors is a woman aged 55-70 years who had recovered from COVID-19.

V usage is TRBV28 and J usage is TRBJ2-1; TRBD2 agrees at 9 bases. The CDR3 consists of 15 residues. Germline values: CDR1 MDHEN, CDR2 SYDVKM. V trimming: 1 base; J trimming: 10 bases; junction bases outside the gene matches: 8. Here the CDR3 reads CASSLSLAGTREQFF. CDR3 bases: TGTGCCAGCAGTTTATCCCTAGCGGGGACTCGCGAGCAGTTCTTC.

The chain joins TRBV11-3 to TRBJ2-1; 12 bases fit TRBD2. CDR1 and CDR2 from the germline V gene are SGHNT and YENEEA. The J segment lost 9 bases and the V segment lost 5 bases, leaving 11 bases of the junction unmatched. The CDR3 has 16 residues. The CDR3 nucleotides are TGTGCCAGCAGCCGAAAGGCTAGCGGGGGGGCAACTGAGCAGTTCTTC. The encoded protein is CASSRKASGGATEQFF. The full variable domain, in which reference TRBV11-3 and TRBJ2-1 provide the parts outside the CDR3, is EAGVVQSPRYKIIEKKQPVAFWCNPISGHNTLYWYLQNLGQGPELLIRYENEEAVDDSQLPKDRFSAERLKGVDSTLKIQPAELGDSAVYLCASSRKASGGATEQFFGPGTRLTVL.

The DNA for the CDR3 is TGTGCCAGCACGCCGACAGCGCAGTATGGCTACACCTTC. Amino acid sequence: CASTPTAQYGYTF. The J gene is TRBJ1-2, the V gene TRBV12-3 or TRBV12-4, with D tentatively TRBD1 (5 bases). Trimming pared 7 bases from V and 5 bases from J, leaving 14 bases between. This CDR3 comprises 13 residues.

A note on this clone: An end of the junction differs from the germline gene, which may be a read error. The J gene is TRBJ1-5, the V gene TRBV10-1; D remains ambiguous. The CDR3 runs 13 residues. CDR1 is WNHNN and CDR2 is SYGVQD in the germline V gene (reference sequence). This CDR3 reads CATSDGLDQPQHF. DNA for the CDR3: TGCGCCACCAGTGACGGTCTTGATCAGCCCCAGCATTTT.

The gene calls are TRBV5-8 and TRBJ2-6; TRBD1 matches at 8 bases. The CDR3 contains 17 residues. Germline lookup yields CDR1 SGHTS and CDR2 YDEGEE. J was trimmed by 2 bases and V by 3 bases; bases with no gene match: 7. The chain's CDR3 is CASSSGQGRTGANVLTF. The CDR3 region has the DNA TGTGCCAGCAGCTCCGGACAGGGACGCACTGGGGCCAACGTCCTGACTTTC.

The V gene is TRBV4-1, the J gene TRBJ1-4; 7 bases are a match to TRBD1. Germline loops: CDR1 MGHRA, CDR2 YSYEKL. V shed 6 bases and J 5 bases; nucleotides not matched to a gene: 3. This CDR3 region has 13 residues. CDR3 sequence (DNA): TGCGCCAGCAGGACAGGGCGAAATGAAAAACTGTTTTTT. Protein product: CASRTGRNEKLFF.

V usage is TRBV5-4 and J usage is TRBJ2-3; 8 bases are shared with TRBD2. V lost 5 bases, J lost 0 bases, and 8 bases stayed unmatched. The CDR3 is 16 residues long. The germline V gene encodes CDR1 SGHNT and CDR2 YYREEE (reference sequence). The CDR3 spells CASRAGGPTSTDTQYF. Written as DNA, the CDR3 is TGTGCCAGCAGGGCGGGGGGCCCTACTAGCACAGATACGCAGTATTTT.

The chain is built from TRBV9 and TRBJ1-1, with 9 bases that match TRBD1. CDR1 and CDR2 (germline): SGDLS, YYNGEE. The CDR3 totals 16 residues. V dropped 3 bases and J dropped 1; count of bases not matched to a gene: 7. The CDR3 DNA sequence: TGTGCCAGCAGCGGAGCCGGGACAGGGTCGAACACTGAAGCTTTCTTT. Protein product: CASSGAGTGSNTEAFF.

The count of this clone is one. This sequence joins TRBV5-8 and TRBJ2-5; TRBD2 matches 7 bases. Germline V gene data show CDR1 as SGHTS and CDR2 as YDEGEE. The CDR3 is 13 residues long. V was clipped by 4 bases and J by 3 bases; unmatched bases: 3. CDR3 protein: CASSPLAEETQYF. DNA of the CDR3: TGTGCCAGCAGCCCGCTAGCGGAAGAGACCCAGTACTTC.

This clone showed up many times. The rearrangement joins TRBV18 to TRBJ2-2; 7 bases line up with TRBD1. The CDR3 is made up of 16 amino acids. Per the germline V gene, CDR1 is KGHSH and CDR2 is LQKENI. Unmatched junction bases numbered 6, after V lost 3 bases and J lost 2 bases. The CDR3 DNA is TGTGCCAGCTCACCTCCTGGGACAGCAAACACCGGGGAGCTGTTTTTT. Encoded protein: CASSPPGTANTGELFF. The whole variable domain, remainder taken from reference TRBV18 and TRBJ2-2, is NAGVMQNPRHLVRRRGQEARLRCSPMKGHSHVYWYRQLPEEGLKFMVYLQKENIIDESGMPKERFSAEFPKEGPSILRIQQVVRGDSAAYFCASSPPGTANTGELFFGEGSRLTVL.